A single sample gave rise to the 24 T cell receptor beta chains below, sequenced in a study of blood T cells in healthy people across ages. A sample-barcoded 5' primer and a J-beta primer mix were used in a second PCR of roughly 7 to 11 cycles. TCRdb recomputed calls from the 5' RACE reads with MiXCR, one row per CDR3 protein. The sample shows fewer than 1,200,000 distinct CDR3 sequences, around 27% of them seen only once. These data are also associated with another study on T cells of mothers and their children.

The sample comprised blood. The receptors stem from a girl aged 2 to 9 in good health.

The CDR3 is CASALFGNEQFF. The CDR3 DNA reads TGTGCCAGCGCATTATTCGGAAATGAGCAGTTCTTC. The chain recombines TRBV28 with TRBJ2-1; D is unclear. The CDR3 is made up of 12 amino acids. Trimming shortened V by 8 bases and J by 7 bases, and 12 bases separated the two germline ends. Germline V gives CDR1 MDHEN, CDR2 SYDVKM. Based on the CDR3 plus reference TRBV28 and TRBJ2-1, the full variable domain is DVKVTQSSRYLVKRTGEKVFLECVQDMDHENMFWYRQDPGLGLRLIYFSYDVKMKEKGDIPEGYSVSREKKERFSLILESASTNQTSMYLCASALFGNEQFFGPGTRLTVL.

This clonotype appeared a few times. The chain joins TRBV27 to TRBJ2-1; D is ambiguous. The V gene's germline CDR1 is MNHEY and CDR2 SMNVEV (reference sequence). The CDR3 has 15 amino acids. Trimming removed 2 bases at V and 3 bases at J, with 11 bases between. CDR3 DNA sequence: TGTGCCAGCAGTTTAGAGGTTTCCCTCTACAATGAGCAGTTCTTC. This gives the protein CASSLEVSLYNEQFF.

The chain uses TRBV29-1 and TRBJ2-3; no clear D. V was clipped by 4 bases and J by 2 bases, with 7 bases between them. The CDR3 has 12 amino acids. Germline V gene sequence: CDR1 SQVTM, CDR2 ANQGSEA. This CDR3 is CSVALYTDTQYF. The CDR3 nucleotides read TGCAGCGTTGCGCTCTACACAGATACGCAGTATTTT.

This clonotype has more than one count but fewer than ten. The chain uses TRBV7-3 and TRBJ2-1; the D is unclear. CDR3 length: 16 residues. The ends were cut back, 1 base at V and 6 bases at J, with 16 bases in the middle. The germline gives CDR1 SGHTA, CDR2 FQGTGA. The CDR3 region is CASSLKWRRFSNEQFF. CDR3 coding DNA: TGTGCCAGCAGCTTAAAATGGAGACGATTTAGCAATGAGCAGTTCTTC.

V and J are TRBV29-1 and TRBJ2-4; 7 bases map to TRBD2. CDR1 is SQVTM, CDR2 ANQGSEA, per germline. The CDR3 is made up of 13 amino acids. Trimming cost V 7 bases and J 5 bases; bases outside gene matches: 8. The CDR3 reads CSGGEGPENIQYF. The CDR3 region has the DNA TGCAGCGGGGGGGAGGGGCCCGAAAACATTCAGTACTTC.

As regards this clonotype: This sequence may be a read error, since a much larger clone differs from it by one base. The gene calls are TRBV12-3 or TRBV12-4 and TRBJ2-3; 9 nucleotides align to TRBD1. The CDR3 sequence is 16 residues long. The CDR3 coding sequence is TGTGCCAGCAGTCCGTCCGGGACAGGGTTTACAGATGCGCAGTATTTT. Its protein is CASSPSGTGFTDAQYF.

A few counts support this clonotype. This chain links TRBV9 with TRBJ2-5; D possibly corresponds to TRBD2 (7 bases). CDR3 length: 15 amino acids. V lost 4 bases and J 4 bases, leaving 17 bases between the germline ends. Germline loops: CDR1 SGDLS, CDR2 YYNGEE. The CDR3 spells CASSRGGTELETQYF. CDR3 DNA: TGTGCCAGCAGCAGGGGGGGAACAGAGCTAGAGACCCAGTACTTC. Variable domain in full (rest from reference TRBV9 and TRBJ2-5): DSGVTQTPKHLITATGQRVTLRCSPRSGDLSVYWYQQSLDQGLQFLIQYYNGEERAKGNILERFSAQQFPDLHSELNLSSLELGDSALYFCASSRGGTELETQYFGPGTRLLVL.

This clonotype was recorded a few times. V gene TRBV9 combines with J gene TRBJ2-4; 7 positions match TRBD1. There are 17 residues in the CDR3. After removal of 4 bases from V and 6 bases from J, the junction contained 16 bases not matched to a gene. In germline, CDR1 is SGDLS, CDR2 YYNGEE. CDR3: CASSPGTADQLSNIQYF. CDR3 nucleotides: TGTGCCAGCAGCCCCGGGACAGCTGACCAACTTTCAAACATTCAGTACTTC. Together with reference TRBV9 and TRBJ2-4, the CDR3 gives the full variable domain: DSGVTQTPKHLITATGQRVTLRCSPRSGDLSVYWYQQSLDQGLQFLIQYYNGEERAKGNILERFSAQQFPDLHSELNLSSLELGDSALYFCASSPGTADQLSNIQYFGAGTRLSVL.

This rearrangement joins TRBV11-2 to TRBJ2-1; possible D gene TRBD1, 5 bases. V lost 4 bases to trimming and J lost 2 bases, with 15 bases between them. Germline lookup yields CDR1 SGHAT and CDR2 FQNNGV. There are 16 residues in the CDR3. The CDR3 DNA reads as TGTGCCAGCAGCTGGAACACAGGAGCCCCCTACAATGAGCAGTTCTTC. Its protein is CASSWNTGAPYNEQFF. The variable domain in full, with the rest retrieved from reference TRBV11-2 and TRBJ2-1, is EAGVAQSPRYKIIEKRQSVAFWCNPISGHATLYWYQQILGQGPKLLIQFQNNGVVDDSQLPKDRFSAERLKGVDSTLKIQPAKLEDSAVYLCASSWNTGAPYNEQFFGPGTRLTVL.

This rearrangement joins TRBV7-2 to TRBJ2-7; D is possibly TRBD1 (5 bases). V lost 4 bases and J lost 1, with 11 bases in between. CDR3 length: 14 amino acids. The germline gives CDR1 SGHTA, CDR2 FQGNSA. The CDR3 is CASSSDRRSYEQYF. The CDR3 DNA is TGTGCCAGCAGCTCCGACAGAAGGTCCTACGAGCAGTACTTC.

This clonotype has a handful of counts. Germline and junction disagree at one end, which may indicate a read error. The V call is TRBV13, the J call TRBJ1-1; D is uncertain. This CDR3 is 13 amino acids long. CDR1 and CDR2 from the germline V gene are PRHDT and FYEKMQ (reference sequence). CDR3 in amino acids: CASSSGLNTEALF. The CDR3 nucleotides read TGTGCCAGTTCTTCTGGTCTGAACACTGAAGCTCTCTTT.

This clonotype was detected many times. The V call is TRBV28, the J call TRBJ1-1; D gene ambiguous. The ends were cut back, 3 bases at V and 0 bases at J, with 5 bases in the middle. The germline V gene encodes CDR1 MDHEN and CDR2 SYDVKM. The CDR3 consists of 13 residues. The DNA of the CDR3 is TGTGCCAGCAGTTTTCGGTTGAACACTGAAGCTTTCTTT. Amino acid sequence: CASSFRLNTEAFF.

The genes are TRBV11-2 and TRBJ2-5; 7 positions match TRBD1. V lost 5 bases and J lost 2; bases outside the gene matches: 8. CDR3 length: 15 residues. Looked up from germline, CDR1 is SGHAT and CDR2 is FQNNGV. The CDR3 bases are TGTGCCAGCAGCCCGGGACAGAACGCTCAAGAGACCCAGTACTTC. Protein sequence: CASSPGQNAQETQYF.

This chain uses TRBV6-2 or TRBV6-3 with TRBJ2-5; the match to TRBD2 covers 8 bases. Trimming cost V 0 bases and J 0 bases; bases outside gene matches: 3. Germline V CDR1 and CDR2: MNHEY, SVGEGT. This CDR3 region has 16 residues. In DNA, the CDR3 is TGTGCCAGCAGTTACTCGGCGGGGGGTTACCAAGAGACCCAGTACTTC. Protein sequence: CASSYSAGGYQETQYF.

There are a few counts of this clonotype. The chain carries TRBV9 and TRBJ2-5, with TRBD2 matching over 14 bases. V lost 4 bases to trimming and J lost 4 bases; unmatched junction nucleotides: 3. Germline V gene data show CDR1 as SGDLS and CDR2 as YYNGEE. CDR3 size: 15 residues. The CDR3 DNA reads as TGTGCCAGCAGCATCGGACTAGCGGGAGGAGAGACCCAGTACTTC. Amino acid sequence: CASSIGLAGGETQYF.

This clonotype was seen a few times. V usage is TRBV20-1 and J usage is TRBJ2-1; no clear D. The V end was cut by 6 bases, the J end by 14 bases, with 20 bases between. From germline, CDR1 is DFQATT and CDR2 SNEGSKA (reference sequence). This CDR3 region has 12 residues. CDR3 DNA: TGCAGTGCAAAAGAGATAAACAGAGAGGAGTTCTTC. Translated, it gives CSAKEINREEFF.

CDR3 sequence: CASSRDRGRLDTQYF. In DNA form, the CDR3 reads TGTGCCAGCAGCCGCGACAGGGGGCGCCTAGATACGCAGTATTTT. V gene TRBV7-2 combines with J gene TRBJ2-3; 10 bases map to TRBD1. CDR3 length equals 15 residues. V trimming: 5 bases; J trimming: 5 bases; junction bases outside the gene matches: 7. CDR1 is SGHTA, CDR2 FQGNSA, per germline.

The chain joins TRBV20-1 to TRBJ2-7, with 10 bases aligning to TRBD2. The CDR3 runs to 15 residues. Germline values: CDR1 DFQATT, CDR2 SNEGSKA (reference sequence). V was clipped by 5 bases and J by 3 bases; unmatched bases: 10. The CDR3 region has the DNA TGCAGTGCTCCCGGTATAAGCGGGGGGGACTACGAGCAGTACTTC. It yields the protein CSAPGISGGDYEQYF.

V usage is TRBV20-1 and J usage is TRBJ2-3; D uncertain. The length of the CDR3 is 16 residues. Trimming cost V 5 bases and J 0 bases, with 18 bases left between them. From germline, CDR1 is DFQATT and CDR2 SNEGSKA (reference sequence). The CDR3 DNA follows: TGCAGTGCTGACGCCCCGGGCGCCCCAAGCACAGATACGCAGTATTTT. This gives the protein CSADAPGAPSTDTQYF.

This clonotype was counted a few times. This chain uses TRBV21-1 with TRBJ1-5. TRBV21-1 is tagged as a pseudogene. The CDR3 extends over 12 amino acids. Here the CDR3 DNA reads TGTGCCAGCAGCAAAGCATGGCAGCCCCAGCATTTT. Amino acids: CASSKAWQPQHF.

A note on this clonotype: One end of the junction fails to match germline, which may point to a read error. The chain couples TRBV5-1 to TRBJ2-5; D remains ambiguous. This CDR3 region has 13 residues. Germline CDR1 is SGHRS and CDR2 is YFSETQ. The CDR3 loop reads CASSLAPSETRYF. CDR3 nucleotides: TGCGCCAGCAGCTTGGCCCCTTCGGAGACCCGGTACTTC. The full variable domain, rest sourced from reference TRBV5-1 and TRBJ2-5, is KAGVTQTPRYLIKTRGQQVTLSCSPISGHRSVSWYQQTPGQGLQFLFEYFSETQRNKGNFPGRFSGRQFSNSRSEMNVSTLELGDSALYLCASSLAPSETRYFGPGTRLLVL.

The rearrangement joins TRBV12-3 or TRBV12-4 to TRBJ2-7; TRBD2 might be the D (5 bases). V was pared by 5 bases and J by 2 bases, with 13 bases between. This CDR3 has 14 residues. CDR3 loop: CASSGGVTTYEQYF. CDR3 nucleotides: TGTGCCAGCAGTGGTGGAGTGACTACCTACGAGCAGTACTTC.

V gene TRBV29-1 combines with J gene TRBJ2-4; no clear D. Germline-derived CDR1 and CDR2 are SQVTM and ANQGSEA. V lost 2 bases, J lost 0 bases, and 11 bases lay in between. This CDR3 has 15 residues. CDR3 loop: CSVESAYLAKNIQYF. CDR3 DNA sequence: TGCAGCGTTGAATCAGCGTACCTAGCCAAAAACATTCAGTACTTC.

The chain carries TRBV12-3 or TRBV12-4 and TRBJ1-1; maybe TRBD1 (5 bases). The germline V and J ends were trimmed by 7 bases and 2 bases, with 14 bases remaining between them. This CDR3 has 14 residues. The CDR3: CASTTGDANTEAFF. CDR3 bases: TGTGCCAGCACCACGGGGGACGCAAACACTGAAGCTTTCTTT.